This T cell receptor beta chain came from a study of blood T cell repertoires in COVID-19. Overall study context: The United States, Italy and Spain provided the acute and convalescent COVID-19 samples. Nucleic acid was either cDNA or gDNA, and it came from T cells, B-cell-depleted T cells, or PBMCs.

The table lists this clone with a few counts. The V end was cut by 0 bases, the J end by 1 base, with 8 bases between. Looked up from germline, CDR1 is SGHKS and CDR2 is YYEKEE (reference sequence). The CDR3 is 15 residues long. As handled by the study authors: Reference gene primer amplification in the assay estimated nucleated cell counts. Profiling relied on immunoSEQ multiplex PCR, and the TCRdb table lists in-frame clones only, not all of them. That table supplies the V and J calls and clone size; D and trimming were determined from the DNA. The sample records 250,000 to 350,000 clones, roughly 90% being singletons.

Input material: peripheral blood. The TCR sequence derives from a man aged 25-45 years with acute or convalescent COVID-19. The rearrangement links TRBV5-5 to TRBJ1-5; tentatively, D is TRBD1 (6 bases). CDR3 in DNA: TGTGCCAGCAGCTTGGGGGGGCCGAGCAATCAGCCCCAGCATTTT. It codes for CASSLGGPSNQPQHF. Full variable domain (missing parts from reference TRBV5-5 and TRBJ1-5): DAGVTQSPTHLIKTRGQQVTLRCSPISGHKSVSWYQQVLGQGPQFIFQYYEKEERGRGNFPDRFSARQFPNYSSELNVNALLLGDSALYLCASSLGGPSNQPQHFGDGTRLSIL.